Listed here are 26 T cell receptor beta chains from one sample, sequenced in a study of molecular identifiers for immune sequencing clone quantification. TCRdb re-analysed the PCR reads in MiXCR, keeping a single row per CDR3 protein. The sample has about 320,000 distinct CDR3 sequences, about a quarter seen once. The specimen was naive CD8+ T cells from blood, with Jurkat cell RNA spiked in. The subset: FACS-sorted CD8+CD4-CCR7+CD45RA+ naive T cells. The receptors here all came from a human donor in good health. Some libraries in this study had Jurkat cell RNA spiked in.

This clonotype was observed a handful of times. One end of the junction fails to match germline, which may point to a read error. V usage is TRBV4-3 and J usage is TRBJ2-1; TRBD2 agrees at 11 bases. The length of the CDR3 is 19 residues. The germline V gene has CDR1 LGHNA and CDR2 YSLEER. The DNA for the CDR3 is TGCGCCAGCAGCCAAGATCTTCCCTATCTAGCGGGGGGATACAATGAGCAGCTCTTC. It translates to CASSQDLPYLAGGYNEQLF.

On this clonotype itself: A much larger clonotype is one base distant, so this may be a read error. The chain carries TRBV28 and TRBJ2-7; D is uncertain. The germline V gene has CDR1 MDHEN and CDR2 SYDVKM. The length of the CDR3 is 11 residues. The V gene lost 3 bases and the J gene lost 7 bases, with 7 bases spanning the gap. The CDR3 DNA is TGTGCCAGCAGTTTGCCGAGTGAGCAGTACTTC. This codes for CASSLPSEQYF. Full variable domain (rest looked up from reference TRBV28 and TRBJ2-7): DVKVTQSSRYLVKRTGEKVFLECVQDMDHENMFWYRQDPGLGLRLIYFSYDVKMKEKGDIPEGYSVSREKKERFSLILESASTNQTSMYLCASSLPSEQYFGPGTRLTVT.

Many counts were recorded for this clonotype. The V gene is TRBV7-9, the J gene TRBJ1-5; the D is unclear. The CDR3 has 14 residues. The germline V gene has CDR1 SEHNR and CDR2 FQNEAQ (reference sequence). Trimming removed 8 bases at V and 5 bases at J, with 16 bases between. CDR3 in DNA: TGTGCCAGCGGTGGCGGGGAAGCCTATCAGCCCCAGCATTTT. This encodes CASGGGEAYQPQHF.

The gene calls are TRBV29-1 and TRBJ2-7; TRBD2 aligns across 10 bases. CDR3 length: 16 amino acids. Germline CDR1 reads SQVTM; CDR2 reads ANQGSEA. J lost 5 bases, V lost 6 bases, and 16 bases had no gene match. The CDR3 DNA is TGCAGCGTCGCCGGGGCTAGCGGGAGACCGGTCCACGAGCAGTACTTC. Its protein is CSVAGASGRPVHEQYF.

About this clonotype itself: Just one base apart from a much larger clone, this may be a read error. The CDR3 does not close with the conserved phenylalanine or tryptophan, likely indicating a read error. The V call is TRBV4-3, the J call TRBJ2-3; D might be TRBD1 or TRBD2, each matching 5 bases. V was pared by 0 bases and J by 11 bases, with 15 bases between. The CDR3 length is 14 residues. The germline V gene has CDR1 LGHNA and CDR2 YSLEER. CDR3 coding DNA: TGCGCCAGCAGCCAAGACCGGGACCCACGAGGGCAGTATTAT. Protein sequence: CASSQDRDPRGQYY.

This clonotype has at least ten counts. The chain joins TRBV24-1 to TRBJ2-2; 9 positions match TRBD1. The trim removed 2 bases at V and 3 bases at J, leaving 9 bases unmatched. The CDR3 has 18 residues. CDR1 and CDR2 from the germline V gene are KGHDR and SFDVKD. The CDR3 region is CATSDSRTGVDDTGELFF. Written as DNA, the CDR3 is TGTGCCACCAGTGATTCCCGGACAGGGGTCGATGACACCGGGGAGCTGTTTTTT.

The chain is built from TRBV27 and TRBJ2-7, with D hard to call. Trimming removed 2 bases from V and 5 bases from J, with 7 bases in between. The CDR3 consists of 12 residues. Germline V CDR1 and CDR2: MNHEY, SMNVEV (reference sequence). CDR3 in amino acids: CASSLNGHEQYF. CDR3 DNA sequence: TGTGCCAGCAGTTTAAATGGGCACGAGCAGTACTTC.

The CDR3 region has the DNA TGCGCCAGCAGCTCTACGACAGGAACCTCCTACGAGCAGTACTTC. Amino acids: CASSSTTGTSYEQYF. The J gene is TRBJ2-7, the V gene TRBV5-1, with a possible D match to TRBD1 (6 bases). Trimming removed 3 bases at V and 0 bases at J, with 13 bases between. CDR1 is SGHRS and CDR2 is YFSETQ in the germline V gene. The length of the CDR3 is 15 residues.

The rearrangement joins TRBV27 to TRBJ1-5; D is unresolved. The length of the CDR3 is 13 residues. Trimming removed 10 bases at V and 2 bases at J, with 12 bases between. Germline CDR1 MNHEY, CDR2 SMNVEV (reference sequence). The CDR3 protein is CATAESGNQPQHF. Written as DNA, the CDR3 is TGTGCCACCGCGGAGAGTGGCAATCAGCCCCAGCATTTT.

This clonotype was observed a few times. V is TRBV4-1 and J is TRBJ2-4; the D gene could be TRBD1 or TRBD2 (5 bases each). This CDR3 has 14 amino acids. CDR1 and CDR2 from the germline V gene are MGHRA and YSYEKL. The V and J ends lost 0 bases and 9 bases respectively, with 12 bases between them. The CDR3 spells CASSQDEGLGIQYF. Here the CDR3 DNA reads TGCGCCAGCAGCCAAGATGAGGGGTTGGGCATTCAGTACTTC.

Turning to this clonotype: A read error may explain this, as a much larger clone is one base away. V is TRBV2 and J is TRBJ2-3; D is possibly TRBD2 (6 bases). Germline assignment: CDR1 SNHLY and CDR2 FYNNEI. Trimming removed 7 bases at V and 2 bases at J, with 13 bases between. CDR3 size: 14 residues. CDR3 sequence (DNA): TGTGCCAGCAAGCTGGGACTTCACACAGATACGCAGTATTTT. Its translation: CASKLGLHTDTQYF.

The chain has TRBV29-1 and TRBJ2-7, with 8 bases lining up with TRBD1. The ends lost 5 bases at V and 5 bases at J; junction bases unmatched: 5. This CDR3 spans 12 amino acids. Germline V CDR1 and CDR2: SQVTM, ANQGSEA. CDR3 nucleotide sequence: TGCAGCGTTAGACAGGGGTTCCACGAGCAGTACTTC. Its protein product is CSVRQGFHEQYF.

This clonotype was seen at least ten times. This CDR3 is CSVEAAGVEQFF. The CDR3 nucleotides are TGCAGCGTTGAAGCGGCGGGGGTTGAGCAGTTCTTC. The V call is TRBV29-1, the J call TRBJ2-1, with 7 bases aligning to TRBD2. Germline V CDR1 and CDR2: SQVTM, ANQGSEA. The CDR3 loop spans 12 amino acids. J lost 9 bases, V lost 1 base, and 3 bases had no gene match.

There are many counts of this clonotype. The rearrangement joins TRBV30 to TRBJ2-1, with TRBD2 as a possible D gene (7 bases). CDR3 size: 14 residues. Trimming removed 4 bases from V and 6 bases from J, with 16 bases in between. CDR1 is GTSNPN and CDR2 is SVGIG in the germline V gene (reference sequence). The CDR3, as DNA: TGTGCCTGGACGTGGCGGGGGCCCCCCAATGAGCAGTTCTTC. The encoded protein is CAWTWRGPPNEQFF.

About this clonotype: A junction boundary mismatches the germline segment, possibly from a read error. The V call is TRBV5-8, the J call TRBJ2-1; 8 bases map to TRBD2. CDR1 is SGHTS, CDR2 YDEGEE, per germline. This CDR3 comprises 14 residues. CDR3 bases: TGCGCCGGCAGCAGCACTAGCGGTTACAATGAGCAGTTCTTC. Translated: CAGSSTSGYNEQFF.

This clonotype was observed a handful of times. This chain uses TRBV30 with TRBJ1-1; no definite D call. Germline V gene data show CDR1 as GTSNPN and CDR2 as SVGIG (reference sequence). Between the trimmed V and J ends, which lost 1 base and 5 bases, there was a span of 11 bases. The CDR3 runs 13 residues. The CDR3 DNA is TGTGCCTGGAGTGAGAGTCGGGGTACTGAAGCTTTCTTT. It translates to CAWSESRGTEAFF.

There are many counts of this clonotype. The chain joins TRBV12-3 or TRBV12-4 to TRBJ2-3; TRBD1 aligns across 9 bases. This CDR3 comprises 14 residues. Trimming at V came to 6 bases and at J to 5 bases, leaving 6 bases not matched to a gene. CDR3 protein: CASSLQGAGDTQYF. For the CDR3, the DNA is TGTGCCAGCAGCTTACAGGGGGCTGGAGATACGCAGTATTTT.

CDR3 residues: CASSYVLAGFTSTDTQYF. The CDR3 DNA sequence: TGTGCCAGCAGTTATGTACTAGCGGGATTTACTAGCACAGATACGCAGTATTTT. The genes are TRBV6-2 or TRBV6-3 and TRBJ2-3, with 10 bases identical to TRBD2. This CDR3 is built from 18 residues. Germline CDR1 reads MNHEY; CDR2 reads SVGEGT. The ends lost 3 bases at V and 0 bases at J; junction bases unmatched: 9.

The DNA of the CDR3 is TGTGCCAGCCAGTCGTTTGACAGGGGGCTTAACACTGAAGCTTTCTTT. Protein: CASQSFDRGLNTEAFF. The J gene is TRBJ1-1, the V gene TRBV7-9; TRBD1 matches at 10 bases. The CDR3 spans 16 residues. Per the germline V gene, CDR1 is SEHNR and CDR2 is FQNEAQ (reference sequence). V shed 8 bases and J 2 bases; nucleotides not matched to a gene: 11.

Note on this clonotype: This clone may be a read error of a much larger clone one base away. The rearrangement uses TRBV12-3 or TRBV12-4 and TRBJ2-6; no reliable D call. The CDR3 covers 17 residues. The chain's CDR3 is CAGSDIDPSSGANVLTF. The CDR3, as DNA: TGTGCCGGCAGCGACATTGACCCCTCCTCTGGGGCCAACGTCCTGACTTTC.

The table lists this clonotype with a count of one. A much more abundant neighbour one base away suggests this may be a read error. V and J are TRBV6-5 and TRBJ1-4; D is unclear. Germline CDR1 MNHEY, CDR2 SVGAGI. This CDR3 has 15 amino acids. CDR3 coding DNA: TGTGCCGGCAGTCCGGACGGACCGATGAATGAAAAACTGTTTTTT. Translation gives CAGSPDGPMNEKLFF.

The J gene is TRBJ2-2, the V gene TRBV7-6; tentatively, D is TRBD2 (6 bases). This CDR3 is 19 amino acids long. Germline assignment: CDR1 SGHVS and CDR2 FNYEAQ. V was cut by 0 bases and J by 4 bases, with 21 bases left in between. DNA for the CDR3: TGTGCCAGCAGCTTAGCGATCAGGTCTCGGGAGTGGGGCACCGGGGAGCTGTTTTTT. Translating it yields CASSLAIRSREWGTGELFF.

This clonotype showed up just a few times. This chain uses TRBV7-6 with TRBJ2-7, with a tentative D call TRBD1 (7 bases). Trimming stripped 5 bases from V and 3 bases from J, with 17 bases between. The germline V gene has CDR1 SGHVS and CDR2 FNYEAQ. CDR3 length: 15 amino acids. The CDR3 loop reads CASSPPGGLLYEQYF. The CDR3 region has the DNA TGTGCCAGCAGCCCGCCAGGGGGGTTGCTCTACGAGCAGTACTTC.

This clonotype was seen many times. This chain links TRBV28 with TRBJ2-7, with 7 nucleotides matching TRBD1. The CDR3 sequence is 15 residues long. Looked up from germline, CDR1 is MDHEN and CDR2 is SYDVKM. V gave up 2 bases and J gave up 2 bases; unmatched junction bases: 6. The CDR3: CASSLRWTGTYEQYF. The DNA of the CDR3 is TGTGCCAGCAGTTTACGATGGACAGGTACCTACGAGCAGTACTTC.

This clonotype has more than one count but fewer than ten. This chain links TRBV5-5 with TRBJ1-1; perhaps TRBD1 as D (5 bases). Trimming took off 4 bases at V and 1 base at J, with 14 bases between the two ends. The CDR3 is 15 amino acids. Germline V gives CDR1 SGHKS, CDR2 YYEKEE (reference sequence). CDR3 in DNA: TGTGCCAGCAGCCTGCGGGGGGTTCCGAACACTGAAGCTTTCTTT. Protein sequence: CASSLRGVPNTEAFF.

The rearrangement joins TRBV27 to TRBJ2-7; 9 bases match TRBD1. Germline-derived CDR1 and CDR2 are MNHEY and SMNVEV (reference sequence). CDR3 length equals 15 residues. The V segment lost 5 bases and the J segment 3 bases; nucleotides outside the gene matches: 8. The CDR3 DNA is TGTGCCAGCAGTACCGACACAGGGGGCAGCTACGAGCAGTACTTC. Residues: CASSTDTGGSYEQYF.